This TCR beta chain is drawn from a study of blood T cell repertoires in COVID-19. Overall study: Samples representing acute and convalescent COVID-19 were sourced from the United States, Italy and Spain. The cDNA or gDNA used as material had been derived from T cells, B-cell-depleted T cells, or PBMCs.

Original analysis: Estimated nucleated cell counts came from reference gene primer amplification. Assay used: immunoSEQ multiplex PCR; TCRdb lists only in-frame clones, some missing. V and J calls and clone size come straight from that table; D and trimming were deduced from the DNA. Here the sample spans about 40,000 clones, about 85% being singletons. This clone appeared once. The CDR3 runs to 16 residues. J gave up 8 bases and V 3 bases, and 11 bases lay outside the gene matches. Germline V gene data show CDR1 as LGHNA and CDR2 as YNFKEQ. Sequencing was done on a sample of peripheral blood. The clonotype was recovered from a human donor in a cohort sampled during active COVID-19. The chain uses TRBV4-2 and TRBJ1-4; 8 bases map to TRBD1. The CDR3 protein is CASSQEKDRVKEKLFF. The DNA for the CDR3 is TGTGCCAGCAGCCAGGAAAAGGACAGGGTTAAGGAAAAACTGTTTTTT.